This T cell receptor (beta chain) was found in a study of T cells in Graves' hyperthyroidism and ophthalmopathy. Stable Graves' hyperthyroidism meant no ophthalmopathy progression within 18 months. Recently diagnosed hyperthyroidism of less than 2 months' duration affected patients aged 18 to 65. The PBMCs had their origin in 7.5 to 10 ml of fresh peripheral blood. This clonotype was seen ten or more times. RNA transcripts gave rise to amplified TCR beta CDR3 regions. HTBI primers drove first-round RT-PCR of the TCR CDR3. TCRdb re-derived calls from the multiplex PCR reads in MiXCR, one entry per CDR3 protein. The data show roughly 700,000 distinct CDR3 sequences, around 15% seen once. V lost 11 bases to trimming and J lost 4 bases; unmatched junction nucleotides: 11. Germline V CDR1 and CDR2: SNHLY, FYNNEI. The CDR3 runs 15 residues.

The source material was blood. This chain uses TRBV2 with TRBJ2-1; TRBD2 matches at 10 bases. The TCR sequence derives from a man in his fifties with Graves' hyperthyroidism. The CDR3 DNA reads as TGTGCCGTCTCTAGCGGGAGCCGCCTTTACAATGAGCAGTTCTTC. Its translation is CAVSSGSRLYNEQFF.